Listed below are T cell receptor beta chains from one sample, sequenced in a study of blood T cell repertoires in COVID-19. Some clones are missing from TCRdb's copy, which holds only in-frame ones; the method was immunoSEQ multiplex PCR. Counted here are fewer than 80,000 clones, roughly 90% occurring once; the ten biggest clones make up about 2.4%. Material for sequencing was peripheral blood. These receptors were collected from a human donor in a cohort sampled during active COVID-19. Each CDR3 is given with its conserved first and last residue. A D gene is named only where the DNA matches it firmly. Size is omitted from some rows. Given values are once, few, many or a class for expanded clones.

TGTGCCAGCAGGACGACTAGCGGGAGGATCCAGAACACCGGGGAGCTGTTTTTT,CASRTTSGRIQNTGELFF,TRBJ2-2,.,TRBV28,TRBD2
TGTGCCACCAGCAGAGATTGGGGTAGCGGAATAAACAATGAGCAGTTCTTC,CATSRDWGSGINNEQFF,TRBJ2-1,.,TRBV15,.
TGTGCCAGTAGTATAGAACGAAAGCTAGCGGAGACCCAGTACTTC,CASSIERKLAETQYF,TRBJ2-5,.,TRBV19,.
TGTGCCAGCAGCTCTGATTCCGCGGGCCGAGGGGAAAAACTGTTTTTT,CASSSDSAGRGEKLFF,TRBJ1-4,.,TRBV11-2,.
TGTGCCAGCTCACCCTATGGAGAATTTAACGAGCAGTACTTC,CASSPYGEFNEQYF,TRBJ2-7,.,TRBV18,.
TGTGCCAGCAGCACCCAGGGGGCCAAAAACATTCAGTACTTC,CASSTQGAKNIQYF,TRBJ2-4,.,TRBV3-1/TRBV3-2,.
TGTGCCAGCAGTTTAGGGACTAGCGGGAGGTACAATGAGCAGTTCTTC,CASSLGTSGRYNEQFF,TRBJ2-1,.,TRBV28,TRBD2
TGTGCCAGCAGTCCTAGCGGGGGCACAGATACGCAGTATTTT,CASSPSGGTDTQYF,TRBJ2-3,.,TRBV6-4,TRBD2
TGTGCCAGCAGCTCCTCAGGTAGCGGCGATACGCAGTATTTT,CASSSSGSGDTQYF,TRBJ2-3,once,TRBV9,.
TGCGCCAGCAGCCAACAGTACAATGAGCAGTTCTTC,CASSQQYNEQFF,TRBJ2-1,.,TRBV4-1,.
TGTGCCAGCGGTTTGTTGGGGGGTAAAACCGGGGAGCTGTTTTTT,CASGLLGGKTGELFF,TRBJ2-2,.,TRBV7-3,.
TGTGCCTGGGGGACTAGCGGGGTGTGGGAGCAGTACTTC,CAWGTSGVWEQYF,TRBJ2-7,.,TRBV30,TRBD2
TGTGCCAGCTCACCCCGGGCAGCGGGGGGATCCCATACGCAGTATTTT,CASSPRAAGGSHTQYF,TRBJ2-3,.,TRBV18,TRBD2
TGTGCCAGCGGGTCGACAGGCCTGAATGAAAAACTGTTTTTT,CASGSTGLNEKLFF,TRBJ1-4,.,TRBV28,.
TGTGCCAGCAGCTTGGTCTACGGGGAGACCCAGTACTTC,CASSLVYGETQYF,TRBJ2-5,.,TRBV7-2,.
TGTGCCAGCAGTGTGAGACGGGAGGGAGGTGAGCAGTTCTTC,CASSVRREGGEQFF,TRBJ2-1,.,TRBV2,TRBD2
TGTGCCAGCAGCTTAGCGGGGGGTGGGGATACGCAGTATTTT,CASSLAGGGDTQYF,TRBJ2-3,.,TRBV7-2,.
TGCGCCAGCAGCCAAGACAGGTTTGTCACCGGGGAGCTGTTTTTT,CASSQDRFVTGELFF,TRBJ2-2,.,TRBV4-3,.
TGCGCCAGCAGCTTGGGGATAGCCCTTAGCACAGATACGCAGTATTTT,CASSLGIALSTDTQYF,TRBJ2-3,.,TRBV5-1,.
TGCGCCAGCAGCCAAACGGGTTACAATGAGCAGTTCTTC,CASSQTGYNEQFF,TRBJ2-1,.,TRBV4-1,.
TGTGCTAGTGGTTTGAGGCAGACTGGCACAGATACGCAGTATTTT,CASGLRQTGTDTQYF,TRBJ2-3,.,TRBV12-5,.
TGTGCCAGCTCACCACCGCGAGGCGGTTCACCCCTCCACTTT,CASSPPRGGSPLHF,TRBJ1-6,.,TRBV18,.
TGTGCCAGCTCATTCGCCGGGGAGCTGTTTTTT,CASSFAGELFF,TRBJ2-2,once,TRBV18,.
TGTGCCAGTAGTACTTTTACCGGGAACAATGAGCAGTTCTTC,CASSTFTGNNEQFF,TRBJ2-1,once,TRBV19,.
TGCGCCAGCGGGGACAGGGGAAAGGGCAATCAGCCCCAGCATTTT,CASGDRGKGNQPQHF,TRBJ1-5,once,TRBV10-2,TRBD1
TGCGCCAGCAGCCAAGAATCCGTGGGACTGGCCTACAATGAGCAGTTCTTC,CASSQESVGLAYNEQFF,TRBJ2-1,.,TRBV4-3,.
TGTGCCAGCAGCCCAGGGACTAGCGGGAAGGGGACAGATACGCAGTATTTT,CASSPGTSGKGTDTQYF,TRBJ2-3,.,TRBV9,TRBD2
TGTGCCAGCAGCTTTGGGGCGACCGGGGGGTACGAGCAGTACTTC,CASSFGATGGYEQYF,TRBJ2-7,once,TRBV7-8,TRBD2
TGTGCCAGCAGCTTAGGACTAGCGGATAGCACAGATACGCAGTATTTT,CASSLGLADSTDTQYF,TRBJ2-3,once,TRBV7-6,TRBD2
TGTGCCACCAGAGACAGGGGTAATGAAAAACTGTTTTTT,CATRDRGNEKLFF,TRBJ1-4,.,TRBV6-6,TRBD1
TGTGCCAGCAGTTCACGGACAGGCTCTAATGAAAAACTGTTTTTT,CASSSRTGSNEKLFF,TRBJ1-4,once,TRBV28,TRBD1
TGTGCCAGCAGCCAATCGCACCGGGACAGGGTTTATGGCTACACCTTC,CASSQSHRDRVYGYTF,TRBJ1-2,.,TRBV3-1/TRBV3-2,TRBD1
TGTGCCAGCAGCCAAGTTGGGCTTGGCACTGAAGCTTTCTTT,CASSQVGLGTEAFF,TRBJ1-1,.,TRBV3-1/TRBV3-2,.
TGTGCCAGCAGCGTAGTAGCGATCGGGGAGCTGTTTTTT,CASSVVAIGELFF,TRBJ2-2,.,TRBV9,.
TGTGCCAGCAACACAGGGGGTAATTCACCCCTCCACTTT,CASNTGGNSPLHF,TRBJ1-6,.,TRBV28,TRBD1
TGTGCCGGATCGCTTGGTGGGGGGGCCTTAGATACGCAGTATTTT,CAGSLGGGALDTQYF,TRBJ2-3,.,TRBV2,.
TGTGCCAGCAGCTTACGGGAATTTAGGGGGGAGACCCAGTACTTC,CASSLREFRGETQYF,TRBJ2-5,.,TRBV7-9,.
TGCGCCAGCAGCTTGTGGGAAGGAGGTGGCAATCAGCCCCAGCATTTT,CASSLWEGGGNQPQHF,TRBJ1-5,.,TRBV5-1,.
TGTGCCAGCAAGAAGGACCCGGGAGATGAGCAGTTCTTC,CASKKDPGDEQFF,TRBJ2-1,.,TRBV6-5,.
TGTGCCAGCAGCTTAGCAGGGACTAGCGGGAGCTGGGAGACCCAGTACTTC,CASSLAGTSGSWETQYF,TRBJ2-5,.,TRBV7-2,TRBD2
TGTGCCAGCAGTGTCAGACAGGGGGCGGATGAAAAACTGTTTTTT,CASSVRQGADEKLFF,TRBJ1-4,.,TRBV25-1,TRBD1
TGTGCCAGTACGTACAGGGGTGAAAAACTGTTTTTT,CASTYRGEKLFF,TRBJ1-4,.,TRBV19,TRBD1
TGTGCCAGCAGCTTGTCCGGTTACGAGCAGTACTTC,CASSLSGYEQYF,TRBJ2-7,few,TRBV5-4,.
TGTGCCAGCAGTTTAAACGGGGAGACCCAGTACTTC,CASSLNGETQYF,TRBJ2-5,.,TRBV27,.
TGCAGCGCTAACCGGGGGTCCGCGAACACCGGGGAGCTGTTTTTT,CSANRGSANTGELFF,TRBJ2-2,.,TRBV29-1,.
TGTGCCAGCAGTTATGAGGCAGGGAACAATCAGCCCCAGCATTTT,CASSYEAGNNQPQHF,TRBJ1-5,.,TRBV6-2/TRBV6-3,.
TGCAGCGTTCATTCAGGGGGCAATGAGCAGTTCTTC,CSVHSGGNEQFF,TRBJ2-1,.,TRBV29-1,TRBD1
TGTGCCAGCAGACCGCTCCTCAACAGGGGTGCGTCTAACTATGGCTACACCTTC,CASRPLLNRGASNYGYTF,TRBJ1-2,.,TRBV5-6,TRBD1
TGTGCCAGTAGTACCGGACAGGGGTATGGCTACACCTTC,CASSTGQGYGYTF,TRBJ1-2,.,TRBV19,TRBD1
TGCAGCATCCGCGGGGATAGCAATCAGCCCCAGCATTTT,CSIRGDSNQPQHF,TRBJ1-5,.,TRBV29-1,.
TGTGCCAGCAGCCTTGACGGACTAGCGGGAACAGATACGCAGTATTTT,CASSLDGLAGTDTQYF,TRBJ2-3,.,TRBV7-8,TRBD2
TGTGCCAGCAGTCCCTGGGCCTCTGGGGCCAACGTCCTGACTTTC,CASSPWASGANVLTF,TRBJ2-6,once,TRBV6-5,.
TGTGCCAGCAGTTTATTAGTGCGGTCGGACAATGAGCAGTTCTTC,CASSLLVRSDNEQFF,TRBJ2-1,.,TRBV6-6,.
TGCGCCAGCAGCTTGGAGGGTCGGATCGGGGGAACAGATACGCAGTATTTT,CASSLEGRIGGTDTQYF,TRBJ2-3,.,TRBV5-1,.
TGCAGCGTTGCCCGGGACACCAACTATGGCTACACCTTC,CSVARDTNYGYTF,TRBJ1-2,.,TRBV29-1,.
TGTGCCAGCAGCTTACCCCGGGGACAGCTCTTCTCCTACAATGAGCAGTTCTTC,CASSLPRGQLFSYNEQFF,TRBJ2-1,.,TRBV7-9,TRBD1
TGTGCCAGCAGTAATCTGCCTGGACAGGGTGTAGGCTACACCTTC,CASSNLPGQGVGYTF,TRBJ1-2,.,TRBV28,TRBD1
TGTGCCAGCAGCGTTCAGGGGCAAAACACCGGGGAGCTGTTTTTT,CASSVQGQNTGELFF,TRBJ2-2,.,TRBV9,.
TGTGCCAGCAGCTCAGCAGGACAGGGGATCGCAGATACGCAGTATTTT,CASSSAGQGIADTQYF,TRBJ2-3,.,TRBV7-9,TRBD1
TGTGCCAGCACTGGGCGACCAACCCTCGAAAAACTGTTTTTT,CASTGRPTLEKLFF,TRBJ1-4,.,TRBV6-5,.